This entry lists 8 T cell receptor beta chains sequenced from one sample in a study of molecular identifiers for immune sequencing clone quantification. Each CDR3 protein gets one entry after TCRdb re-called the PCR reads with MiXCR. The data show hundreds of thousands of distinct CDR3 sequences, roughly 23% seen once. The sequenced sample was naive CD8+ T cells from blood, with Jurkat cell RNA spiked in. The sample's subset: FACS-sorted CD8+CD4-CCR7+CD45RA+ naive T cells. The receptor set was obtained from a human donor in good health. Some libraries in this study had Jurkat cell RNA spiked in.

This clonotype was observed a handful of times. CDR3 protein: CASSQDRWGPTDTQYF. The CDR3, as DNA: TGTGCCAGCAGCCAAGATCGATGGGGGCCCACAGATACGCAGTATTTT. The genes are TRBV14 and TRBJ2-3; the D gene is possibly TRBD1 (6 bases). The V end was cut by 0 bases, the J end by 2 bases, with 12 bases between. The CDR3 has 16 residues. The germline CDR1 and CDR2 sequences are SGHDN and FVKESK.

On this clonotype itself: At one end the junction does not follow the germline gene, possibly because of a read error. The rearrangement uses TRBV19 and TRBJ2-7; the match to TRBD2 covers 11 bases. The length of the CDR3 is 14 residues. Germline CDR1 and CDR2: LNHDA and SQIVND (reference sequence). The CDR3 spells CARSTSGSSYEQYF. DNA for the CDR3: TGTGCCAGAAGTACTAGCGGGAGTTCCTACGAGCAGTACTTC. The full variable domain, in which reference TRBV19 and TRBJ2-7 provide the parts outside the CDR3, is DGGITQSPKYLFRKEGQNVTLSCEQNLNHDAMYWYRQDPGQGLRLIYYSQIVNDFQKGDIAEGYSVSREKKESFPLTVTSAQKNPTAFYLCARSTSGSSYEQYFGPGTRLTVT.

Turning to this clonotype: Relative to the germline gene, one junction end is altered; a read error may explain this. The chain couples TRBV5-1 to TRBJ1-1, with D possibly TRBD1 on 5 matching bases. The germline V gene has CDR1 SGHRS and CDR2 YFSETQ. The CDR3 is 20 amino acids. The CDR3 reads CASGFLEARLGQHVNTAAFF. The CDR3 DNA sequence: TGCGCCAGCGGCTTTCTTGAAGCGAGGCTGGGGCAACACGTGAACACTGCAGCTTTCTTT. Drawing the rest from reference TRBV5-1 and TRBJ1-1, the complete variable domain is KAGVTQTPRYLIKTRGQQVTLSCSPISGHRSVSWYQQTPGQGLQFLFEYFSETQRNKGNFPGRFSGRQFSNSRSEMNVSTLELGDSALYLCASGFLEARLGQHVNTAAFFGQGTRLTVV.

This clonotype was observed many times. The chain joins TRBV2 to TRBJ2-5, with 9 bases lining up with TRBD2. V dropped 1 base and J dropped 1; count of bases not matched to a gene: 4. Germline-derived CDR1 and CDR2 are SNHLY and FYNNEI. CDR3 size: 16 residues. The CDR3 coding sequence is TGTGCCAGCAGTGAAGGAGCGGGGGGTCCCCAAGAGACCCAGTACTTC. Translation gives CASSEGAGGPQETQYF.

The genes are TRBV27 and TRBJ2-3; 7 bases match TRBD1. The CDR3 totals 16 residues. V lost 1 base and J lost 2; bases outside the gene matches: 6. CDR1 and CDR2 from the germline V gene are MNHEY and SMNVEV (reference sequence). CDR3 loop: CASSLWSQGVTDTQYF. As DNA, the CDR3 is TGTGCCAGCAGTTTATGGTCCCAGGGGGTCACAGATACGCAGTATTTT.

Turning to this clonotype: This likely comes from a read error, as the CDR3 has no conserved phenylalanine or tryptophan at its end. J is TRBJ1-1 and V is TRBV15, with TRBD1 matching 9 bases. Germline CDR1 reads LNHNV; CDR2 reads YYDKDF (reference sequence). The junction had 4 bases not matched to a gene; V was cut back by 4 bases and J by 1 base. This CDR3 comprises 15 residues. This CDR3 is CATSINRGRNTEAFI. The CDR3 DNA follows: TGTGCCACCAGCATAAACAGGGGGCGGAACACTGAAGCTTTCATT.

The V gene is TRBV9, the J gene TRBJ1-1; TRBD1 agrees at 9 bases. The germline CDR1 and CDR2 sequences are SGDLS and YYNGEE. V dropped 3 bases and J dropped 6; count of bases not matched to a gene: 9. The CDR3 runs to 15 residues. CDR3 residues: CASSAPGQGLPEAFF. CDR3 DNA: TGTGCCAGCAGCGCCCCGGGACAGGGACTCCCTGAAGCTTTCTTT.

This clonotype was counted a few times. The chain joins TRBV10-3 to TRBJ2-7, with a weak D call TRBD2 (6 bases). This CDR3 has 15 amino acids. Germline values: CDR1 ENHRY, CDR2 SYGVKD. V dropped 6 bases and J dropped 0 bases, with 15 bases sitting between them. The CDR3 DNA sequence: TGTGCCATCAGCGGGGGACTCTTATCCTCCTACGAGCAGTACTTC. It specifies CAISGGLLSSYEQYF.